The entry that follows covers one T cell receptor (beta chain) sequence. TCR beta chains were sequenced at survey level with immunoSEQ. Profiling relied on immunoSEQ multiplex PCR, and the TCRdb table lists in-frame clones only, not all of them. The table records 68,000 or so clones, 93% of them present only once. The CDR3 extends over 13 amino acids. J gave up 7 bases and V 3 bases, and 3 bases lay outside the gene matches. Germline values: CDR1 MDHEN, CDR2 SYDVKM. J is TRBJ2-1 and V is TRBV28; 7 bases match TRBD1. The source of this sequence is a man aged 40-49 years with rheumatoid arthritis. The sequencing sample was made of PBMCs. The chain's CDR3 is CASSFRDRNEQFF. Written as DNA, the CDR3 is TGTGCCAGCAGTTTCAGGGACAGAAATGAGCAGTTCTTC.